This record concerns one T cell receptor beta chain sequence. Its antigen is currently unknown. TCRdb keeps only in-frame clones here, not all; method: immunoSEQ multiplex PCR. The sample holds roughly 90,000 clones, more than 80% seen once. This record belongs to a study of T cell responses to AZD1222 COVID-19 vaccine. CDR1 and CDR2 from the germline V gene are LNHDA and SQIVND (reference sequence). The CDR3 is made up of 17 amino acids. V was pared by 3 bases and J by 4 bases, with 12 bases of the junction left unmatched. The analysis combined second doses at about 4 or about 12 weeks. Overall study results and limits: Of the AZD1222 recipients, only five to seven were seropositive at baseline. The peak T cell response came first, and repertoires were sampled only after it. Spike as a whole was targeted by vaccine-associated CD4 TCRs, dominant at 160-218 and 743-854.

The receptor was isolated from an adult who received the AZD1222 COVID-19 vaccine. The V and J genes are TRBV19 and TRBJ1-1, with 9 positions matching TRBD1. Sequencing used peripheral blood, obtained 28 days after the second AZD1222 dose. Here the CDR3 reads CASSIPSGQGVGTEAFF. CDR3 DNA sequence: TGTGCCAGTAGTATTCCTTCGGGACAGGGAGTTGGCACTGAAGCTTTCTTT.